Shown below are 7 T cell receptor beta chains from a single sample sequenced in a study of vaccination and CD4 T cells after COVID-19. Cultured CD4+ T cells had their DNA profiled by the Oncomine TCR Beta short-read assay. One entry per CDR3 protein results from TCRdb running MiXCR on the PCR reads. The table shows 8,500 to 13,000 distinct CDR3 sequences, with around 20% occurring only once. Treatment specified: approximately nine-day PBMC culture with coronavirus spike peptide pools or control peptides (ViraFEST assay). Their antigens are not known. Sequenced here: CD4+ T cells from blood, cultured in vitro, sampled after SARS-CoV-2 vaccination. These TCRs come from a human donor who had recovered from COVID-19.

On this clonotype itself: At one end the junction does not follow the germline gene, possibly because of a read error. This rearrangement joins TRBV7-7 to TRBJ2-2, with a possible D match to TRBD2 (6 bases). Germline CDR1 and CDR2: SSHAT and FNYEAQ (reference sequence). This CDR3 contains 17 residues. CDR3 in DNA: TGTGCTAGCAGCTCGGGACTCCTTGCCGCGAACACCGGGGAGCTGTTTTTT. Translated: CASSSGLLAANTGELFF.

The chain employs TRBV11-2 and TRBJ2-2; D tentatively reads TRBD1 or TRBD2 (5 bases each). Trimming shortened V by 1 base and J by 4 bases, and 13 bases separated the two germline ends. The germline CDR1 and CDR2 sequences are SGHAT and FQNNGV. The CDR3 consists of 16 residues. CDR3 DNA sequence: TGTGCCAGCAGCTTAGGGGGACCCACGGGCACCGGGGAGCTGTTTTTT. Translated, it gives CASSLGGPTGTGELFF.

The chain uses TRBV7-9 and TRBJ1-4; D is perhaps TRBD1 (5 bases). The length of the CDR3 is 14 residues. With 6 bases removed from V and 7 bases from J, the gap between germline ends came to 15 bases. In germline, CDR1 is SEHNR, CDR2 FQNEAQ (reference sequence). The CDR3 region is CASRTTGGSEKLFF. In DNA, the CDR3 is TGTGCCAGCAGAACTACAGGTGGGAGTGAAAAACTGTTTTTT.

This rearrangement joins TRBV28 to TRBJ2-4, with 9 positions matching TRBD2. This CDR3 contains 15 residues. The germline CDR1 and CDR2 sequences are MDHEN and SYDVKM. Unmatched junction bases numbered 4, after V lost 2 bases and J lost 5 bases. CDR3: CASSLGGTSQNIQYF. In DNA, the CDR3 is TGTGCCAGCAGTTTAGGTGGGACTAGCCAAAACATTCAGTACTTC.

In DNA form, the CDR3 reads TGTGCCAGCAGCTTAGGACTAGCGGGAGGGCGGAGCGGGGAGCTGTTTTTT. Its translation: CASSLGLAGGRSGELFF. The chain couples TRBV7-2 to TRBJ2-2; 14 bases map to TRBD2. CDR1 and CDR2 from the germline V gene are SGHTA and FQGNSA. Trimming removed 1 base from V and 7 bases from J; junction bases left unmatched: 5. The CDR3 spans 17 residues. Based on the CDR3 plus reference TRBV7-2 and TRBJ2-2, the full variable domain is GAGVSQSPSNKVTEKGKDVELRCDPISGHTALYWYRQSLGQGLEFLIYFQGNSAPDKSGLPSDRFSAERTGGSVSTLTIQRTQQEDSAVYLCASSLGLAGGRSGELFFGEGSRLTVL.

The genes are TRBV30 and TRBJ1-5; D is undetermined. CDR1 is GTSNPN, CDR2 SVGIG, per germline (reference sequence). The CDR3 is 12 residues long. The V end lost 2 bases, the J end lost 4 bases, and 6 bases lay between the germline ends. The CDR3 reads CAWSPSNQPQHF. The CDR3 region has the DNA TGTGCCTGGAGTCCCAGTAATCAGCCCCAGCATTTT.

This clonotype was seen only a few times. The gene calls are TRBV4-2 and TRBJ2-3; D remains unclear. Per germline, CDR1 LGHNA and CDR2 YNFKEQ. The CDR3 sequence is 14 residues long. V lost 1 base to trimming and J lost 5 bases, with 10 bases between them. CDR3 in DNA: TGTGCCAGCAGCCAAGCGTTACTCAGAGATACGCAGTATTTT. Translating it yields CASSQALLRDTQYF.